Each of the 11 T cell receptor beta chains below was sequenced from the same sample in a study of cytomegalovirus exposure and HLA in healthy donors (dated by TCRdb to 2017 to 2019). The library was made by the immunoSEQ multiplex PCR assay. The multiplex PCR relied on a mix of 60 forward primers for TCR Vbeta segments and 13 reverse primers for TCR Jbeta segments. TCRdb mirrors the immuneACCESS table, restricted to in-frame sequences. Some clones are absent from its copies; in checked studies, under half trace to an unresolved V gene, and the reason for the others is unknown. Present in this sample are some 200,000 clones, around 79% of which were seen just once. The top ten constitute 0.2% to 0.25% of the sample. Sequencing was performed on PBMCs. All receptors come from a girl aged 2 to 9 in good health and CMV-seronegative.

This clone was counted a few times. The chain joins TRBV11-2 to TRBJ2-5, with 9 bases aligning to TRBD2. CDR3 length equals 18 residues. The V segment lost 5 bases and the J segment 4 bases; nucleotides outside the gene matches: 17. Germline CDR1 and CDR2: SGHAT and FQNNGV. The CDR3 region has the DNA TGTGCCAGCAGCGCCAGAAGAGCGGGGGGCCGGGGGGTAGAGACCCAGTACTTC. Translating gives CASSARRAGGRGVETQYF.

This chain uses TRBV4-1 with TRBJ2-3; D might be TRBD1 (6 bases). Per the germline V gene, CDR1 is MGHRA and CDR2 is YSYEKL. V dropped 0 bases and J dropped 4 bases, with 14 bases sitting between them. The CDR3 spans 16 residues. The CDR3 loop reads CASSQDYRVYSDTQYF. The CDR3 bases are TGCGCCAGCAGCCAAGACTACAGGGTATACTCAGATACGCAGTATTTT.

The chain combines TRBV6-1 with TRBJ2-5, with 8 positions matching TRBD2. The CDR3 spans 17 residues. Germline V lookup: CDR1 MNHNS, CDR2 SASEGT. The V and J ends lost 0 bases and 5 bases, in that order; junction bases with no gene match: 11. CDR3 bases: TGTGCCAGCAGTGAAGCGGCCCAGCGGGGGAGTTGGGAGACCCAGTACTTC. Translated: CASSEAAQRGSWETQYF.

This chain links TRBV29-1 with TRBJ1-2; D uncertain. The CDR3 totals 15 residues. The ends were cut back, 6 bases at V and 6 bases at J, with 23 bases in the middle. The germline CDR1 and CDR2 sequences are SQVTM and ANQGSEA. The CDR3 DNA reads TGCAGCGTGGGCGGAGGTCCCTTTATTCGGCATGGCTACACCTTC. It is translated as CSVGGGPFIRHGYTF.

The chain has TRBV10-3 and TRBJ2-1; tentative D call: TRBD2 (7 bases). The V end was cut by 0 bases, the J end by 2 bases, with 14 bases between. CDR3 length equals 17 residues. The germline gives CDR1 ENHRY, CDR2 SYGVKD. CDR3 in amino acids: CAISESGGALPYNEQFF. In nucleotides, the CDR3 is TGTGCCATCAGTGAGTCAGGGGGGGCCCTCCCCTACAATGAGCAGTTCTTC.

The V call is TRBV5-4, the J call TRBJ2-2; 7 nucleotides match TRBD1. After removal of 0 bases from V and 4 bases from J, the junction contained 6 bases not matched to a gene. CDR3 length: 16 residues. Germline CDR1 SGHNT, CDR2 YYREEE (reference sequence). CDR3 in DNA: TGTGCCAGCAGCTTGGGAACCAACAGGGGCACCGGGGAGCTGTTTTTT. It specifies CASSLGTNRGTGELFF.

The chain recombines TRBV6-1 with TRBJ2-7, with D maybe TRBD2 (5 bases). V lost 7 bases, J lost 7 bases, and 23 bases lay in between. The CDR3 is 15 amino acids. CDR1 is MNHNS and CDR2 is SASEGT in the germline V gene. The CDR3 reads CASTPREADFREQYF. CDR3 in DNA: TGTGCCAGCACCCCACGGGAAGCGGACTTCCGGGAGCAGTACTTC.

This chain connects TRBV5-1 to TRBJ1-1; no firm D call. The CDR3 has 14 amino acids. Per germline, CDR1 SGHRS and CDR2 YFSETQ. V lost 0 bases to trimming and J lost 2 bases, with 8 bases between them. CDR3 residues: CASSLGHHNTEAFF. The CDR3 nucleotides are TGCGCCAGCAGCTTGGGACACCACAACACTGAAGCTTTCTTT.

The J gene is TRBJ1-5, the V gene TRBV15; TRBD1 agrees at 9 bases. V shed 7 bases, J shed 2 bases, and the junction held 9 bases outside the gene matches. CDR3 size: 16 residues. Germline V gene data show CDR1 as LNHNV and CDR2 as YYDKDF (reference sequence). This CDR3 is CATKQTGGVGNQPQHF. The DNA of the CDR3 is TGTGCCACCAAGCAGACAGGGGGGGTCGGCAATCAGCCCCAGCATTTT. The full variable domain, its missing parts supplied by reference TRBV15 and TRBJ1-5, is DAMVIQNPRYQVTQFGKPVTLSCSQTLNHNVMYWYQQKSSQAPKLLFHYYDKDFNNEADTPDNFQSRRPNTSFCFLDIRSPGLGDTAMYLCATKQTGGVGNQPQHFGDGTRLSIL.

The J gene is TRBJ2-7, the V gene TRBV19; 8 bases line up with TRBD1. Per the germline V gene, CDR1 is LNHDA and CDR2 is SQIVND (reference sequence). V dropped 8 bases and J dropped 1; count of bases not matched to a gene: 10. CDR3 length equals 15 residues. CDR3 DNA: TGTGCCAGTTCAATATGGACAGGGTTGTCCTACGAGCAGTACTTC. This codes for CASSIWTGLSYEQYF.

The V call is TRBV29-1, the J call TRBJ2-7; D uncertain. Looked up from germline, CDR1 is SQVTM and CDR2 is ANQGSEA. This CDR3 is 13 amino acids long. The V end was cut by 3 bases, the J end by 0 bases, with 9 bases between. The DNA of the CDR3 is TGCAGCGTTGAGGCCGAAAGCTCCTACGAGCAGTACTTC. Translating gives CSVEAESSYEQYF.